One and the same sample provided the 18 T cell receptor beta chains below, sequenced in a study of CD8+CD57+ T cells in acquired aplastic anemia. Profiles of TCR beta VDJ and CDR3 were generated from a genomic DNA template. TCRdb fed the reads into MiXCR, producing one record per CDR3 protein. Here the sample spans hundreds of thousands of distinct CDR3 sequences, roughly 68% being singletons. Sequencing was carried out using sorted CD4+, CD8+, or CD8+CD57+ T cells (not recorded which) from PBMCs. The origin of the receptors is a human donor in good health, serving as a control.

Remarks on this clonotype: One end of the junction fails to match germline, which may point to a read error. The chain uses TRBV10-3 and TRBJ1-1, with D maybe TRBD1 (5 bases). Germline assignment: CDR1 ENHRY and CDR2 SYGVKD. This CDR3 spans 14 amino acids. CDR3 sequence: CAIRRRGPVTEALF. The CDR3, as DNA: TGTGCCATCAGAAGGAGGGGTCCGGTTACTGAAGCTTTATTT.

The table lists this clonotype with a few counts. The junction and the germline gene differ at one end; a read error may be behind it. The V and J genes are TRBV7-6 and TRBJ2-1; no firm D call. The germline gives CDR1 SGHVS, CDR2 FNYEAQ. The CDR3 consists of 16 residues. CDR3 bases: TGTGCCAGCAGCTTAACCGGCCGGTATGGAATCTATGAGCGGTTCTTC. Its translation is CASSLTGRYGIYERFF.

This sequence joins TRBV11-2 and TRBJ2-7; 11 nucleotides match TRBD1. CDR1 and CDR2 (germline): SGHAT, FQNNGV. The CDR3 runs to 16 residues. The V and J ends lost 4 bases and 3 bases, in that order; junction bases with no gene match: 8. The CDR3 nucleotides read TGTGCCAGCAGCTCGCGGACAGGGGGCGGTAGCTACGAGCAGTACTTC. It encodes CASSSRTGGGSYEQYF.

Comment on this clonotype: Mismatch with germline at one junction end may stem from a read error. The chain uses TRBV7-3 and TRBJ1-1; D remains unclear. The CDR3 totals 14 residues. Germline loops: CDR1 SGHTA, CDR2 FQGTGA. CDR3 residues: CASSLLSSPSIAVF. The CDR3 nucleotides read TGTGCCAGCAGCTTGCTCTCAAGCCCCAGCATTGCTGTGTTT.

This clonotype was detected many times. The V gene is TRBV18, the J gene TRBJ2-7; D unresolved. V gave up 6 bases and J gave up 7 bases, with 16 bases separating them. The CDR3 spans 13 residues. Germline CDR1 KGHSH, CDR2 LQKENI. The DNA for the CDR3 is TGTGCCAGCTCGCCCGATGAGTTGAGGGAGCAGTACTTC. This sequence encodes CASSPDELREQYF.

The chain uses TRBV20-1 and TRBJ1-1; maybe TRBD1 (5 bases). The V gene's germline CDR1 is DFQATT and CDR2 SNEGSKA (reference sequence). CDR3 length: 14 residues. Trimming took off 3 bases at V and 6 bases at J, with 17 bases between the two ends. The DNA for the CDR3 is TGCAGTGCTAGGACAACCCGGGGCACCTCTGAAGCTTTCTTT. The encoded protein is CSARTTRGTSEAFF.

The chain has TRBV7-2 and TRBJ1-5; 7 nucleotides match TRBD1. CDR3 size: 15 residues. With V trimmed by 4 bases and J by 16 bases, 19 bases remained unmatched. The germline V gene encodes CDR1 SGHTA and CDR2 FQGNSA. This chain's CDR3 is CASSSGGTRDEKTHF. CDR3 DNA: TGTGCCAGCAGCTCAGGGGGGACTAGGGACGAGAAGACCCATTTT.

This chain uses TRBV7-2 with TRBJ2-7; a weak D match, TRBD1 (6 bases). The germline V and J ends were trimmed by 5 bases and 6 bases, with 8 bases remaining between them. CDR3 length: 11 amino acids. Germline V lookup: CDR1 SGHTA, CDR2 FQGNSA. The chain's CDR3 is CASSARGEQYF. The CDR3 DNA sequence: TGTGCCAGCAGCGCCAGGGGCGAGCAGTACTTC.

This clonotype was recorded many times. This chain uses TRBV5-1 with TRBJ2-5; the match to TRBD2 covers 8 bases. The germline gives CDR1 SGHRS, CDR2 YFSETQ. Trimming at V came to 3 bases and at J to 3 bases, leaving 16 bases not matched to a gene. CDR3 length: 18 amino acids. The CDR3 here is CASSSWDHGGGREETQYF. In nucleotides, the CDR3 is TGCGCCAGCAGCTCCTGGGATCACGGGGGGGGCAGGGAAGAGACCCAGTACTTC.

J is TRBJ2-7 and V is TRBV7-2, with TRBD2 matching over 10 bases. Looked up from germline, CDR1 is SGHTA and CDR2 is FQGNSA. The trim removed 4 bases at V and 4 bases at J, leaving 10 bases unmatched. The CDR3 contains 16 residues. The CDR3 DNA sequence: TGTGCCAGCAGCTCCAAGCGAGCGGGGGGGCTTTACGAGCAGTACTTC. It specifies CASSSKRAGGLYEQYF.

This chain joins TRBV12-3 or TRBV12-4 and TRBJ2-7, with 7 bases fitting TRBD1. J gave up 2 bases and V 5 bases, and 9 bases lay outside the gene matches. The length of the CDR3 is 15 residues. The CDR3 region is CASSHSWDRTYEQYF. For the CDR3, the DNA is TGTGCCAGCAGTCACAGTTGGGACAGAACCTACGAGCAGTACTTC.

V and J are TRBV5-4 and TRBJ1-6, with TRBD1 as a possible D gene (5 bases). Germline CDR1 SGHNT, CDR2 YYREEE (reference sequence). This CDR3 region has 14 residues. V lost 4 bases and J lost 16, with 21 bases in between. The CDR3 sequence is CASSLRAGSLTLHF. In DNA, the CDR3 is TGTGCCAGCAGCCTAAGAGCAGGGAGTCTTACACTCCACTTT.

Turning to this clonotype: Likely a read error: the CDR3 ends without its conserved phenylalanine or tryptophan. The DNA is omitted, as the CDR3 cannot be located on it reliably, and the CDR3 follows TCRdb's listing. The chain recombines TRBV9 with TRBJ2-3. CDR1 SGDLS and CDR2 YYNGEE come from the germline V gene. A total of 12 residues make up the CDR3, ends included. The CDR3 sequence: CASSLHPDTQSL.

Concerning this clonotype: One end of the junction does not line up with germline, which may come from a read error. The V gene is TRBV7-2, the J gene TRBJ2-5; D gene unclear. This CDR3 is 12 amino acids long. The germline V gene encodes CDR1 SGHTA and CDR2 FQGNSA. CDR3 sequence reads: CASSLVPETEYF. CDR3 sequence (DNA): TGTGCCAGCAGCTTAGTGCCAGAGACCGAGTACTTC.

CDR3 amino acids: CASTPRTGNNQPQHF. The DNA of the CDR3 is TGTGCCAGTACCCCGAGGACAGGAAACAATCAGCCCCAGCATTTT. This rearrangement joins TRBV19 to TRBJ1-5, with 7 bases that match TRBD1. V dropped 7 bases and J dropped 3; count of bases not matched to a gene: 9. This CDR3 has 15 amino acids. Germline V gene sequence: CDR1 LNHDA, CDR2 SQIVND (reference sequence).

This clonotype was found many times. This CDR3 reads CASSRDTSKVLFSYNEQFF. Here the CDR3 DNA reads TGTGCCAGCAGCCGAGACACATCTAAAGTCCTCTTCTCCTACAATGAGCAGTTCTTC. The V call is TRBV7-8, the J call TRBJ2-1; D ambiguous. The CDR3 length is 19 residues. Per the germline V gene, CDR1 is SGHVS and CDR2 is FQNEAQ. V dropped 5 bases and J dropped 0 bases, with 23 bases sitting between them. The whole variable domain, remainder taken from reference TRBV7-8 and TRBJ2-1, is GAGVSQSPRYKVAKRGQDVALRCDPISGHVSLFWYQQALGQGPEFLTYFQNEAQLDKSGLPSDRFFAERPEGSVSTLKIQRTQQEDSAVYLCASSRDTSKVLFSYNEQFFGPGTRLTVL.

A note on this clonotype: At one of its ends the junction is not consistent with the germline gene, which may arise from a read error. The chain couples TRBV7-2 to TRBJ1-2; weak D call: TRBD1 (6 bases). Germline values: CDR1 SGHTA, CDR2 FQGNSA. The CDR3 covers 14 residues. CDR3 bases: TGTGCCAGCAGCAACAGGGAGTACGGCAATGGCTACACTTTC. Translated: CASSNREYGNGYTF.

In the case of this clonotype: One end of the junction does not line up with germline, which may come from a read error. The rearrangement joins TRBV7-2 to TRBJ1-5; D may be TRBD1 (6 bases). Germline V lookup: CDR1 SGHTA, CDR2 FQGNSA. The CDR3 contains 16 residues. CDR3 DNA sequence: TGTGCCAGCAGCTTCCGTGGGCAGGGGCCCAGACAGCCACAGCATTTT. Translated: CASSFRGQGPRQPQHF.